The following is a TCR beta chain sequence with its context. This sample stems from a study of graft-versus-host responses after intestinal transplantation. Overall study: Each patient got anti-thymocyte globulin induction, then tacrolimus and steroids for two to four years.

Measured with immunoSEQ multiplex PCR; TCRdb has only the in-frame clones, and not every one. The sample consists of about 30,000 clones, 85% to 95% of them appearing once. CDR1 and CDR2 from the germline V gene are SGHNT and YYREEE (reference sequence). With 0 bases removed from V and 0 bases from J, the gap between germline ends came to 13 bases. The CDR3 sequence is 16 residues long. This chain joins TRBV5-4 and TRBJ2-7, with D tentatively TRBD2 (6 bases). This material consisted of PBMCs, taken roughly 68 days after intestinal transplant. The sequence came from a human patient who received an intestinal transplant, so some T cells may come from the graft donor. CDR3 sequence reads: CASSLDGSGPSYEQYF. CDR3 bases: TGTGCCAGCAGCTTGGATGGTAGCGGCCCCTCCTACGAGCAGTACTTC.